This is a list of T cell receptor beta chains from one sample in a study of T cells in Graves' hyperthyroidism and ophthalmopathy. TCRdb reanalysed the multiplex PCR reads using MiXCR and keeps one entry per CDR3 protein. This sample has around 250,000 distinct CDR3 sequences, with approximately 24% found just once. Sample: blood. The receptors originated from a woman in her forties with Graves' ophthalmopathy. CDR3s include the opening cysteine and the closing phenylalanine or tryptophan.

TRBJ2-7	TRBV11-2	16	CASSLDRAEVGYEQYF
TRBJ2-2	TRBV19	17	CAGSILSPLAGHGELFF
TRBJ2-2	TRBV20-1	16	CSARSGSSVNTGELFF
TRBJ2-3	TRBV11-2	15	CASSLEADGTDTQYF
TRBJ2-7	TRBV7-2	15	CASSLSPSGSYEQYF
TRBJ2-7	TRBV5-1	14	CASRWTSGSYEQYF
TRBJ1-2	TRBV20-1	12	CSARDSNYGYTF
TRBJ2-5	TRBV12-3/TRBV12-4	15	CASSFGTIPQETQYF
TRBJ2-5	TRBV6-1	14	CASRSTGRGETQYF
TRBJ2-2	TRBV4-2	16	CASSQIPGQGSGELFF
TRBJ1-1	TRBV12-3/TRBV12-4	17	CASSESPGIGMNTEAFF
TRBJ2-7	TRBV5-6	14	CASSWGQGVHEQYF
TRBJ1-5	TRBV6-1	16	CASSAHQGPTTGPQHF
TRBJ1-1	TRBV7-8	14	CASSPWQGAREAFF
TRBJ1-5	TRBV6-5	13	CASSYSYGQPQHF
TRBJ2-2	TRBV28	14	CASSLEDRRGELFF
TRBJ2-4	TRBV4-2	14	CASSQDSESAIQYF
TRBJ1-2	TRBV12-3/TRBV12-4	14	CASSAGSTNYGYTF
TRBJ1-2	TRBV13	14	CASSLEGSNKGYTF
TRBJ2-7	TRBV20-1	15	CSARDLKREAYEQYF
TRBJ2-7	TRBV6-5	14	CASSLDFLLGEQYF
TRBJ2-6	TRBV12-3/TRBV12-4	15	CASSRYGSGANVLTF
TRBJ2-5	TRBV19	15	CASNQQGAPGEAQYF
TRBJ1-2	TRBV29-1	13	CSVRDRGSLGYTF
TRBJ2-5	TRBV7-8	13	CASSLTLQETQYF
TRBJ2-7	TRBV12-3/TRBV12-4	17	CASSRRDPPGGIYEQYF
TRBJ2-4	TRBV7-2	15	CASSTRDSLKNIQYF
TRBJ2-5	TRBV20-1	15	CSARPLGSYQETQYF
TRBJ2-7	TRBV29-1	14	CSVLGLAGEYEQYF
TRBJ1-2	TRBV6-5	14	CASSYGSGGAGYTF
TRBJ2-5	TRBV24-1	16	CATSDSTSGIQETQYF
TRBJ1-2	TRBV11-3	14	CASSLDSGGGGYTF
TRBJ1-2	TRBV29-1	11	CSVGDGNGYTF
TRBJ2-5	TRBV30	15	CAWSVRAGVGETQYF
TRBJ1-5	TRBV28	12	CASQDSNQPQHF
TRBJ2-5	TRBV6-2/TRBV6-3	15	CASSYSRQGKETQYF
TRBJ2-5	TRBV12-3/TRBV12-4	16	CASSYRNSPFQETQYF
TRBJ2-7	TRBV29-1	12	CSVEGNRYEQYF
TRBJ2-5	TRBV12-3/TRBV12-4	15	CASSPGFSLVETQYF
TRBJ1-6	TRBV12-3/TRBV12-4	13	CASSSTGESPLHF
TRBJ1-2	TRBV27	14	CASRGKGGNYGYIF
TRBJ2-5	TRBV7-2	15	CASSSAGLEEETQYF
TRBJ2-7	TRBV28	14	CASSLQGSSYEQYF